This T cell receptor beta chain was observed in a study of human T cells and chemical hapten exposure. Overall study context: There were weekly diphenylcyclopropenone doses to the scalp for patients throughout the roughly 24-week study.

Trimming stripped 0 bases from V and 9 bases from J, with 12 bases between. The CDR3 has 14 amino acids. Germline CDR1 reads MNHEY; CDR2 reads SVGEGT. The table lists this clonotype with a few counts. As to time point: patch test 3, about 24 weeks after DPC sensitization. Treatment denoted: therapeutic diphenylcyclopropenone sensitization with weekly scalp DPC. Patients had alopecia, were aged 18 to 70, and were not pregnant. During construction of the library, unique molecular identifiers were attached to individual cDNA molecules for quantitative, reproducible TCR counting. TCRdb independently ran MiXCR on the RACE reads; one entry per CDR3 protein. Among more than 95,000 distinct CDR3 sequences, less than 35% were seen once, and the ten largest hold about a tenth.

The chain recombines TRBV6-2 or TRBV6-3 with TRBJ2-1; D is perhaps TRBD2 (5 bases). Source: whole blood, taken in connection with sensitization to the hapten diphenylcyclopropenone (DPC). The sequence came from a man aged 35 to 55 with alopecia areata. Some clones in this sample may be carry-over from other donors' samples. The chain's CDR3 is CASSYSSSSGEQFF. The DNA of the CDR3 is TGTGCCAGCAGTTACTCATCTAGCTCGGGTGAGCAGTTCTTC.